This T cell receptor (beta chain) emerged from a study of cytomegalovirus exposure and HLA in healthy donors. Study-level results: In a later analysis, TCR beta V- and J-gene trimming was associated with a missense DCLRE1C variant.

This CDR3 has 17 amino acids. The germline gives CDR1 MGHRA, CDR2 YSYEKL. The V end lost 2 bases, the J end lost 1 base, and 15 bases lay between the germline ends. Comment on this clone: Its antigen is currently unknown.

Vbeta (60) and Jbeta (13) primers were used in the PCR. Assay: immunoSEQ multiplex PCR; the TCRdb copy retains only in-frame clones and omits some. There are 150,000 to 160,000 clones in the sample; 65% to 85% occur only once, and over 2.5% lies in the top ten. This chain links TRBV4-1 with TRBJ1-5, with a weak D call TRBD1 (5 bases). The TCR originated in a man between 18 and 29 years old in good health and CMV-seronegative. Sequenced input: PBMCs. This CDR3 reads CASSQRTAAGSNQPQHF. The CDR3 region has the DNA TGCGCCAGCAGCCAAAGGACCGCCGCAGGGAGCAATCAGCCCCAGCATTTT.